Sequencing of this TCR beta chain was carried out in a study of blood T cell repertoires in COVID-19. Data came from immunoSEQ multiplex PCR; TCRdb stores just in-frame clones and leaves some out. The profile covers 110,000 or so clones, with over 65% appearing a single time and less than 9.5% taken by the ten largest. The CDR3 spans 15 residues. With 2 bases removed from V and 3 bases from J, the gap between germline ends came to 11 bases. Germline values: CDR1 SGHAT, CDR2 FQNNGV. V gene TRBV11-2 combines with J gene TRBJ1-5; D unclear. This TCR came from a woman aged 40-49 years with acute or convalescent COVID-19. Sample: peripheral blood. The CDR3 region has the DNA TGTGCCAGCAGCTTATTAAACACCCACAATCAGCCCCAGCATTTT. This codes for CASSLLNTHNQPQHF.